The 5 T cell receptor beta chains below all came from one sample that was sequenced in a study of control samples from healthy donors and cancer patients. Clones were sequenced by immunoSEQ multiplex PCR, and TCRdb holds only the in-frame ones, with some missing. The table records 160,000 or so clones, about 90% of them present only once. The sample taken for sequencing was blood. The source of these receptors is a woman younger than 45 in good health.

The CDR3 protein is CASSLGVGVGDNEQFF. In DNA form, the CDR3 reads TGTGCCAGCAGCTTAGGTGTCGGCGTGGGGGACAATGAGCAGTTCTTC. V gene TRBV7-2 combines with J gene TRBJ2-1; D may correspond to TRBD1 or TRBD2 (5 bases each). In germline, CDR1 is SGHTA, CDR2 FQGNSA. This CDR3 is built from 16 residues. The ends were cut back, 1 base at V and 5 bases at J, with 15 bases in the middle.

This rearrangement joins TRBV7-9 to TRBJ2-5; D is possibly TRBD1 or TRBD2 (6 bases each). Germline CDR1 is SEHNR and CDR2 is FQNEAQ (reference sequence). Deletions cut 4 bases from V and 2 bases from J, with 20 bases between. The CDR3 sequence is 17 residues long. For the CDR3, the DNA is TGTGCCAGCAGCTCCCCCTTGGATCGAGGGGGGCAAGAGACCCAGTACTTC. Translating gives CASSSPLDRGGQETQYF.

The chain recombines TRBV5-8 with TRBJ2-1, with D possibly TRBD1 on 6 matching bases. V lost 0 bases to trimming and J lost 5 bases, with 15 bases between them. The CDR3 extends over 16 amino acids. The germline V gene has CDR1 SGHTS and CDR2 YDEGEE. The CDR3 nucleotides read TGTGCCAGCAGCTTGGGGACAGCAAATGAACACAATGAGCAGTTCTTC. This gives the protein CASSLGTANEHNEQFF.

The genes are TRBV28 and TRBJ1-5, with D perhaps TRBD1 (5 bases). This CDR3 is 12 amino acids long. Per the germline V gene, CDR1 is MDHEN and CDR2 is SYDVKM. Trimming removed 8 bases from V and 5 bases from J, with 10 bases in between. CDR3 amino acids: CASLRADQPQHF. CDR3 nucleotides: TGTGCCAGCCTCAGGGCGGATCAGCCCCAGCATTTT.

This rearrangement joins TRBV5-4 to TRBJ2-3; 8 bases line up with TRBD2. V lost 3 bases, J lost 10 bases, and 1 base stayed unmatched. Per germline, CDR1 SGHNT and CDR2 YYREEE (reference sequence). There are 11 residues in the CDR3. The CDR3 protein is CASSSGGAQYF. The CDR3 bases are TGTGCCAGCAGCTCGGGGGGGGCGCAGTATTTT.